A single sample gave rise to the 5 T cell receptor beta chains below, sequenced in a study of chemoradiotherapy in HPV16-positive cancers. Assay used: immunoSEQ multiplex PCR; TCRdb lists only in-frame clones, some missing. The sample has fewer than 10,000 clones, roughly four fifths seen once. Sequences were derived from tumor tissue, sampled from a patient who underwent chemoradiotherapy. Every receptor here comes from a human donor with HPV-associated anogenital cancer.

This clone appeared a single time. This chain links TRBV12-2 with TRBJ1-5; the table's D gene call, TRBD1, was not cross checked with the DNA. TRBV12-2 is flagged as a pseudogene. The CDR3 loop spans 15 amino acids. Written as DNA, the CDR3 is TGTGCAAGTCGCTTAGACCTTGACATTTCTCAGCCCCAGCATTTT. Its translation: CASRLDLDISQPQHF.

The V and J genes are TRBV2 and TRBJ2-3; D remains unclear. The length of the CDR3 is 14 residues. CDR1 and CDR2 (germline): SNHLY, FYNNEI. V dropped 3 bases and J dropped 1 base, with 8 bases sitting between them. CDR3: CASSESARTDTQYF. CDR3 nucleotides: TGTGCCAGCAGTGAGTCTGCGCGCACAGATACGCAGTATTTT.

This chain joins TRBV7-2 and TRBJ1-5, with a tentative D call TRBD1 (5 bases). The CDR3 extends over 15 amino acids. CDR1 is SGHTA, CDR2 FQGNSA, per germline. V lost 5 bases and J lost 5, with 16 bases in between. The CDR3: CASSPRSGGYQPQHF. The CDR3 nucleotides are TGTGCCAGCAGCCCTCGGTCGGGGGGATATCAGCCCCAGCATTTT.

The chain has TRBV14 and TRBJ1-1; D possibly corresponds to TRBD1 (5 bases). V shed 6 bases and J shed 8 bases, with 19 bases lying between them. This CDR3 is 14 amino acids long. Germline CDR1 and CDR2: SGHDN and FVKESK. The CDR3 sequence: CASRPFRDTGEAFF. CDR3 nucleotide sequence: TGTGCCAGCAGGCCGTTCAGGGATACGGGGGAAGCTTTCTTT.

CDR3 DNA sequence: TGTGCCAGCTCACCGGGCGGGGCGAGAACCGGGGAGCTGTTTTTT. It codes for CASSPGGARTGELFF. J is TRBJ2-2 and V is TRBV18; D possibly corresponds to TRBD2 (6 bases). Germline V gene sequence: CDR1 KGHSH, CDR2 LQKENI. V was cut by 3 bases and J by 5 bases, with 13 bases left in between. The CDR3 is made up of 15 amino acids. Combining the CDR3 with reference TRBV18 and TRBJ2-2 gives the whole variable domain NAGVMQNPRHLVRRRGQEARLRCSPMKGHSHVYWYRQLPEEGLKFMVYLQKENIIDESGMPKERFSAEFPKEGPSILRIQQVVRGDSAAYFCASSPGGARTGELFFGEGSRLTVL.